This T cell receptor beta chain was sequenced during a study of cytomegalovirus exposure and HLA in healthy donors. J was trimmed by 3 bases and V by 5 bases; bases with no gene match: 7. Germline V gene data show CDR1 as SGHTS and CDR2 as YDEGEE. The CDR3 extends over 15 amino acids. Overall study findings and caveats: V- and J-gene trimming of TCR beta was linked (in a later analysis) to a missense DCLRE1C variant.

Concerning this clone: Antigen: not known.

Amplification used 60 Vbeta primers and 13 Jbeta primers. Clones were read by immunoSEQ multiplex PCR, and TCRdb kept only the in-frame ones, dropping some. The sample shows fewer than 250,000 clones, roughly 80% of them seen only once. The clonotype originates from a woman in her twenties or thirties in good health and CMV-seropositive. Sequenced: PBMCs. This rearrangement joins TRBV5-8 to TRBJ2-1; 8 bases align to TRBD2. For the CDR3, the DNA is TGTGCCAGCAGTCGCGTAGCGGGGTTCTACAATGAGCAGTTCTTC. It is translated as CASSRVAGFYNEQFF.